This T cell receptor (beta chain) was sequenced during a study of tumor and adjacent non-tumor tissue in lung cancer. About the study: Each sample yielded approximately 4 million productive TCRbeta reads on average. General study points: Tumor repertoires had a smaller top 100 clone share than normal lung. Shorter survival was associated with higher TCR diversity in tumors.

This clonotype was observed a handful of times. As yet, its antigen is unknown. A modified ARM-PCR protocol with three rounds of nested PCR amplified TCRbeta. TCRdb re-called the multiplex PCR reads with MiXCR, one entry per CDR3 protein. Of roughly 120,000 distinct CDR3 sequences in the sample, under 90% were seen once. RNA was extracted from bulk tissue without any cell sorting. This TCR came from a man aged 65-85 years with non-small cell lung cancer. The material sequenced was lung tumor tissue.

The CDR3 here is CASSLPDRGRGTEAFF. Here the CDR3 DNA reads TGTGCCAGTAGTCTCCCGGACAGGGGGCGAGGCACTGAAGCTTTCTTT. The gene calls are TRBV19 and TRBJ1-1; 11 nucleotides match TRBD1. The length of the CDR3 is 16 residues. Germline trimming cut 5 bases from V and 4 bases from J; bases unmatched to any gene: 9. Germline V gene lookup returns CDR1 LNHDA and CDR2 SQIVND (reference sequence).